These T cell receptor beta chains were read from a single sample in a study of T cells in Graves' hyperthyroidism and ophthalmopathy. Each CDR3 protein gets one entry after TCRdb re-called the multiplex PCR reads with MiXCR. The table shows 550,000 to 700,000 distinct CDR3 sequences, with around 42% occurring only once. What was sequenced was peripheral blood or thyroid tissue (not recorded which). The source is an adult woman with Graves' disease, either hyperthyroidism or ophthalmopathy (not recorded which). Each CDR3 is given with its conserved first and last residue. The D gene is left open where the match is weak. The size field is filled for only some rows; it gives once, few, many or a size class.

J,size,V,D,CDR3,DNA
TRBJ2-7,NA,TRBV20-1,NA,CSAGPYSTRYEQYF,TGCAGTGCTGGCCCCTACTCGACGAGGTACGAGCAGTACTTC
TRBJ2-1,few,TRBV7-8,NA,CASGGRDSYNEQFF,TGTGCCAGCGGGGGGCGGGACTCCTACAATGAGCAGTTCTTC
TRBJ2-5,many,TRBV5-1,NA,CASSLVVMTGQETQYF,TGCGCCAGCAGCTTGGTTGTGATGACAGGCCAAGAGACCCAGTACTTC
TRBJ2-7,few,TRBV20-1,TRBD1,CSAREQGRKINIYEQYF,TGCAGTGCTAGAGAACAGGGGCGCAAAATAAACATCTACGAGCAGTACTTC
TRBJ1-1,many,TRBV28,NA,CASSVATEAFF,TGTGCCAGCAGTGTAGCAACTGAAGCTTTCTTT
TRBJ1-5,many,TRBV27,NA,CASSWTGNQPQHF,TGTGCCAGCAGTTGGACGGGCAATCAGCCCCAGCATTTT
TRBJ2-7,NA,TRBV2,TRBD2,CASVRLAGAYEQYF,TGTGCCAGTGTCCGACTAGCGGGAGCCTACGAGCAGTACTTC
TRBJ1-2,few,TRBV27,TRBD1,CASSLGTGGFYGYTF,TGTGCCAGCAGTTTAGGGACAGGGGGCTTCTATGGCTACACCTTC
TRBJ1-6,NA,TRBV9,NA,CARADSSYNSPLHF,TGTGCTAGAGCAGACAGCTCCTATAATTCACCCCTCCACTTT
TRBJ1-3,NA,TRBV5-1,TRBD1,CASSLEGASGNTLYF,TGCGCCAGCAGCTTGGAGGGGGCGTCGGGAAACACCCTATATTTT
TRBJ2-7,NA,TRBV20-1,NA,CSAQGTADSYEQYF,TGCAGTGCTCAAGGGACCGCGGACTCCTACGAGCAGTACTTC
TRBJ2-2,NA,TRBV6-2/TRBV6-3,NA,CASTGAVTGELFF,TGTGCCAGCACAGGGGCGGTCACCGGGGAGCTGTTTTTT
TRBJ2-5,many,TRBV7-9,NA,CASSFSVRLPSGETQYF,TGTGCCAGCAGCTTTAGTGTTCGGCTACCGTCCGGAGAGACCCAGTACTTC
TRBJ2-7,NA,TRBV29-1,NA,CSVTSATYEQYF,TGCAGCGTTACGAGCGCAACCTACGAGCAGTACTTC
TRBJ2-2,once,TRBV10-1,TRBD2,CASRRILAGGELFF,TGCGCCAGCAGAAGAATTCTAGCGGGAGGGGAGCTGTTTTTT
TRBJ2-7,many,TRBV4-1,NA,CASSQVVGGFSYEQYF,TGCGCCAGCAGCCAAGTTGTGGGCGGGTTTTCCTACGAGCAGTACTTC
TRBJ2-5,NA,TRBV25-1,NA,CASSVVGEGTRETQYF,TGTGCCAGCAGTGTTGTTGGGGAAGGGACTCGAGAGACCCAGTACTTC
TRBJ2-7,many,TRBV5-1,TRBD2,CASRRAGVGEQYF,TGCGCCAGCCGGAGGGCGGGAGTAGGCGAGCAGTACTTC
TRBJ2-7,many,TRBV9,NA,CASSQGGDSYYEQYF,TGTGCCAGCAGCCAGGGGGGAGACTCTTACTACGAGCAGTACTTC
TRBJ2-7,many,TRBV7-9,NA,CASSEQGAYEQYF,TGTGCCAGCAGTGAACAGGGTGCCTACGAGCAGTACTTC
TRBJ1-4,NA,TRBV7-9,NA,CASSIGATNEKLFF,TGTGCCAGCAGCATCGGTGCAACTAATGAAAAACTGTTTTTT